This T cell receptor beta chain was sequenced for a study of T cells in Graves' hyperthyroidism and ophthalmopathy. This clonotype was counted many times. Its target is unknown. The CDR3 is 15 amino acids. Trimming took off 0 bases at V and 0 bases at J, with 8 bases between the two ends. Germline V lookup: CDR1 SGHTA, CDR2 FQGTGA. Study-level results: Most expanded thyroid clonotypes above 0.001 also appeared in blood.

Hyperthyroidism of Graves' type that showed no ophthalmopathy progression within 18 months was stable. The hyperthyroidism was newly diagnosed and had lasted under 2 months; the patients were aged 18 to 65. Template material for amplifying TCR beta CDR3 regions consisted of RNA transcripts. The study used the HTBI primer set for a first-round RT-PCR of the TCR CDR3. MiXCR, applied by TCRdb to the multiplex PCR reads, yields one record per CDR3 protein. The top ten clones hold around 8% of a sample with a few hundred thousand distinct CDR3 sequences, 35% to 55% of them seen once. The sample taken for sequencing was peripheral blood or thyroid tissue (not recorded which). The rearrangement joins TRBV7-3 to TRBJ1-1; TRBD1 might be the D (5 bases). The receptor was isolated from a woman younger than 35 with Graves' hyperthyroidism. This chain's CDR3 is CASSLTGELNTEAFF. DNA for the CDR3: TGTGCCAGCAGCTTAACGGGGGAGTTGAACACTGAAGCTTTCTTT.